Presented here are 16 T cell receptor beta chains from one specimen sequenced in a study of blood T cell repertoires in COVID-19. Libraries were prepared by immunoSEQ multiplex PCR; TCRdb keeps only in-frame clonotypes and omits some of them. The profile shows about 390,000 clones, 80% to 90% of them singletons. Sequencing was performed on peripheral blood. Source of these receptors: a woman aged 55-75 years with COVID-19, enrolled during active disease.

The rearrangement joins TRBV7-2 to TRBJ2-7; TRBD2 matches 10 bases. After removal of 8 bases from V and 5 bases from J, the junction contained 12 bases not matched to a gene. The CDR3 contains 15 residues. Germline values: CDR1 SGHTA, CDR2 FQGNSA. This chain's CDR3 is CASSTREAGGDEQYF. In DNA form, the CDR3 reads TGTGCCAGCTCAACCCGGGAAGCGGGAGGGGACGAGCAGTACTTC.

In nucleotides, the CDR3 is TGTGCCAGCTCACCTTCACAGCCTGAAAAACTGTTTTTT. It yields the protein CASSPSQPEKLFF. The chain joins TRBV18 to TRBJ1-4; D unclear. The CDR3 is 13 amino acids. Between the trimmed V and J ends, which lost 3 bases and 7 bases, there was a span of 9 bases. Germline-derived CDR1 and CDR2 are KGHSH and LQKENI. Full variable domain (remainder filled in from reference TRBV18 and TRBJ1-4): NAGVMQNPRHLVRRRGQEARLRCSPMKGHSHVYWYRQLPEEGLKFMVYLQKENIIDESGMPKERFSAEFPKEGPSILRIQQVVRGDSAAYFCASSPSQPEKLFFGSGTQLSVL.

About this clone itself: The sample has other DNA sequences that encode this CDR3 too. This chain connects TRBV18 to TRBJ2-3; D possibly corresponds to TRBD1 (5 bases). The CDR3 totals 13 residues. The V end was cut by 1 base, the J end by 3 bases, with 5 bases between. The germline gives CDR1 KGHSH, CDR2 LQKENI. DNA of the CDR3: TGTGCCAGCTCACCACGGACAACAGATACGCAGTATTTT. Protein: CASSPRTTDTQYF.

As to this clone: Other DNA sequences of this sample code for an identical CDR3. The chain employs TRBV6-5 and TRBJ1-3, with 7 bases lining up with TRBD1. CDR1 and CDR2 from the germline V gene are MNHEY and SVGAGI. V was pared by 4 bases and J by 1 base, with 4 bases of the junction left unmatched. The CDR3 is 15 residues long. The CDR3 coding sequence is TGTGCCAGCAGTTCGGACAGGTTTTCTGGAAACACCATATATTTT. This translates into CASSSDRFSGNTIYF.

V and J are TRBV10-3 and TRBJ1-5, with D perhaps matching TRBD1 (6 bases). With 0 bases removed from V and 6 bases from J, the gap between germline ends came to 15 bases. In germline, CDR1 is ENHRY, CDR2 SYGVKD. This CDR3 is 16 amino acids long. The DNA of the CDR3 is TGTGCCATCAGTGAGTCGGGATTACAGGGAACTCAGCCCCAGCATTTT. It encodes CAISESGLQGTQPQHF.

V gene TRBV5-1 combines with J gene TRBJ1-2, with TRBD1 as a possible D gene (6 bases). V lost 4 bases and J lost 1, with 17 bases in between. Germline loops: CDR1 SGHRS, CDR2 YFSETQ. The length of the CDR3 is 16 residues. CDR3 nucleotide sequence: TGCGCCAGCAGCCCCTACACGGCAGGGGTTAACTATGGCTACACCTTC. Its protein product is CASSPYTAGVNYGYTF.

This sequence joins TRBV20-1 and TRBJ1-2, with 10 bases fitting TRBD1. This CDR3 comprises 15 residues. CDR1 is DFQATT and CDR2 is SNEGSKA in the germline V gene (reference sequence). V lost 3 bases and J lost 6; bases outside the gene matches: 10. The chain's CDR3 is CSASRPTGGIDGYTF. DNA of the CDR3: TGCAGTGCTAGTCGCCCGACAGGGGGCATAGATGGCTACACCTTC.

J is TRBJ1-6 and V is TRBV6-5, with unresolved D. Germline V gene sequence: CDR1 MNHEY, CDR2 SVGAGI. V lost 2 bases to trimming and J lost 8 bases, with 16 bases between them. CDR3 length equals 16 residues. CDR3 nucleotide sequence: TGTGCCAGCAGTTACCTGAACGTCGGGTTGGATTCACCCCTCCACTTT. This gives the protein CASSYLNVGLDSPLHF.

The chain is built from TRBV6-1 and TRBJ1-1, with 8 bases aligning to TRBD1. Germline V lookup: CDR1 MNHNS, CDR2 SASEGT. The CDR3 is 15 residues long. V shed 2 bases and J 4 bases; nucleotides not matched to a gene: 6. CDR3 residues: CASSELGTGSTEAFF. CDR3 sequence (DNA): TGTGCCAGCAGTGAATTGGGGACAGGCTCCACTGAAGCTTTCTTT.

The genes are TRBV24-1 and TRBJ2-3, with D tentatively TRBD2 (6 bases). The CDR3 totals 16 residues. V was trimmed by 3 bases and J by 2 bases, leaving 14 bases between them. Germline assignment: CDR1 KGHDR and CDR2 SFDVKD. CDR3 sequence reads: CATSDPRGGFTDTQYF. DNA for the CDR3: TGTGCCACCAGTGATCCGCGGGGAGGCTTCACAGATACGCAGTATTTT.

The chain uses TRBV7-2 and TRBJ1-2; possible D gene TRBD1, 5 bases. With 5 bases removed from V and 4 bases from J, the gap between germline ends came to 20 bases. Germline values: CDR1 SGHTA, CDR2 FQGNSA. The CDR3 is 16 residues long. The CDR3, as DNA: TGTGCCAGCAGCCGGGGCCGGGAGACGCCTAGCTATGGCTACACCTTC. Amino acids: CASSRGRETPSYGYTF.

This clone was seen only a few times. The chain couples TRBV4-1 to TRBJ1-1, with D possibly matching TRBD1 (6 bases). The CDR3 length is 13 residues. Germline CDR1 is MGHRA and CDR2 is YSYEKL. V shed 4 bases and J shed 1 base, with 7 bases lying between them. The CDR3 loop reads CASSPTGNTEAFF. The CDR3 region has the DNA TGCGCCAGCAGCCCGACAGGGAACACTGAAGCTTTCTTT.

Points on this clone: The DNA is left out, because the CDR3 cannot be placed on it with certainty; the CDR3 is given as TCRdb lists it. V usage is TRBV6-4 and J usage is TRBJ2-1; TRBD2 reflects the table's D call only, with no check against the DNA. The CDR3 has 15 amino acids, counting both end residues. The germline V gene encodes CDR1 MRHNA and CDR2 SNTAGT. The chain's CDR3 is CASSTSRGAGNEQFF.

CDR3 nucleotides: TGTGCCAGCCATTCAGGGATCCTGGGGAACACTGAAGCTTTCTTT. Encoded protein: CASHSGILGNTEAFF. This sequence joins TRBV19 and TRBJ1-1; tentative D call: TRBD1 (5 bases). This CDR3 spans 15 amino acids. Trimming stripped 9 bases from V and 1 base from J, with 18 bases between. Germline V gene sequence: CDR1 LNHDA, CDR2 SQIVND (reference sequence).

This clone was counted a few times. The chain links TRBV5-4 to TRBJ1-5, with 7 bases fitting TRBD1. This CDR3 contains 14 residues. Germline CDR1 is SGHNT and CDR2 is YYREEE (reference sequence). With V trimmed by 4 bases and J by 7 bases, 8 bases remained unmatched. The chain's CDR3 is CASSQDRAGQPQHF. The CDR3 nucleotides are TGTGCCAGCAGCCAAGACAGGGCGGGGCAGCCCCAGCATTTT.

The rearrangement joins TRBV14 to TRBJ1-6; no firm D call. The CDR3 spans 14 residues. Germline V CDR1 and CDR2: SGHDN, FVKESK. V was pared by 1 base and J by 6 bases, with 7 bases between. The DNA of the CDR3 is TGTGCCAGCAGCCAAGCGTTCCGTAATTCACCCCTCCACTTT. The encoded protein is CASSQAFRNSPLHF.